Following are 19 T cell receptor beta chains from one sample sequenced in a study of blood T cells in healthy people across ages. The use of a sample-barcoded 5' primer and a J-beta primer mix characterized a second PCR of roughly 6 to 11 cycles. TCRdb fed the 5' RACE reads into MiXCR, producing one record per CDR3 protein. The table includes hundreds of thousands of distinct CDR3 sequences, roughly 48% detected once. The sequencing input was blood. The receptors were sampled from a man under 40 in good health.

The rearrangement uses TRBV11-2 and TRBJ2-1; 16 bases match TRBD2. CDR1 SGHAT and CDR2 FQNNGV come from the germline V gene. The CDR3 spans 20 residues. The V and J ends lost 5 bases and 7 bases, in that order; junction bases with no gene match: 17. CDR3 sequence (DNA): TGTGCCAGCAGCACCCATCCCGGGACTAGCGGGGGGGCCACGAGAAATGAGCAGTTCTTC. As protein: CASSTHPGTSGGATRNEQFF. The full variable domain, its missing parts supplied by reference TRBV11-2 and TRBJ2-1, is EAGVAQSPRYKIIEKRQSVAFWCNPISGHATLYWYQQILGQGPKLLIQFQNNGVVDDSQLPKDRFSAERLKGVDSTLKIQPAKLEDSAVYLCASSTHPGTSGGATRNEQFFGPGTRLTVL.

This clonotype was detected only once. The chain carries TRBV9 and TRBJ2-5, with TRBD2 identical over 7 bases. Germline-derived CDR1 and CDR2 are SGDLS and YYNGEE. V gave up 4 bases and J gave up 11 bases; unmatched junction bases: 17. CDR3 length equals 15 residues. The CDR3 nucleotides read TGTGCCAGCAGCCCGAGGGAGGGGCTAGGCTTCGCGCAGTACTTC. Translation: CASSPREGLGFAQYF.

The chain employs TRBV20-1 and TRBJ2-6; D is unclear. V was pared by 6 bases and J by 0 bases, with 6 bases between. CDR1 and CDR2 (germline): DFQATT, SNEGSKA (reference sequence). The CDR3 is 13 amino acids. This chain's CDR3 is CSATVSGANVLTF. CDR3 nucleotide sequence: TGCAGTGCCACCGTCTCTGGGGCCAACGTCCTGACTTTC.

This clonotype was counted many times. The chain recombines TRBV28 with TRBJ2-7; TRBD1 matches at 7 bases. V dropped 1 base and J dropped 3; count of bases not matched to a gene: 3. The CDR3 runs to 14 residues. The V gene's germline CDR1 is MDHEN and CDR2 SYDVKM. The CDR3 spells CASSLLGQLYEQYF. CDR3 bases: TGTGCCAGCAGTTTATTGGGACAGCTCTACGAGCAGTACTTC.

CDR3 protein: CASSKEGTGDYEQYF. The CDR3 region has the DNA TGTGCCAGCAGCAAAGAGGGGACAGGGGACTACGAGCAGTACTTC. The J gene is TRBJ2-7, the V gene TRBV21-1; the table gives TRBD1 as D, unverified against the DNA. TRBV21-1 is assigned pseudogene status. The CDR3 consists of 15 residues.

The CDR3 region is CASDSSYNSPLHF. The CDR3 region has the DNA TGTGCCAGCGATTCCTCCTATAATTCACCCCTCCACTTT. This chain links TRBV6-2 or TRBV6-3 with TRBJ1-6; D is ambiguous. Germline V gene lookup returns CDR1 MNHEY and CDR2 SVGEGT. CDR3 length equals 13 residues. The V end lost 8 bases, the J end lost 0 bases, and 5 bases lay between the germline ends.

This clonotype was recorded only once. Without the conserved terminal phenylalanine or tryptophan, this CDR3 likely stems from a read error. The V gene is TRBV4-2, the J gene TRBJ1-2; the D gene is possibly TRBD1 (5 bases). Germline V lookup: CDR1 LGHNA, CDR2 YNFKEQ. V gave up 0 bases and J gave up 6 bases, with 14 bases separating them. The CDR3 totals 15 residues. The CDR3 sequence is CASSQEVGREDGYTL. The CDR3 DNA reads as TGTGCCAGCAGCCAAGAAGTCGGCAGGGAGGATGGCTACACCCTC.

The V and J genes are TRBV27 and TRBJ1-1, with TRBD1 identical over 8 bases. The V segment lost 0 bases and the J segment 3 bases; nucleotides outside the gene matches: 12. The germline V gene has CDR1 MNHEY and CDR2 SMNVEV (reference sequence). This CDR3 region has 18 residues. CDR3 DNA sequence: TGTGCCAGCAGTTTATCTTTAAGGTTTACAGGGGGGGACACTGAAGCTTTCTTT. Translated: CASSLSLRFTGGDTEAFF.

The rearrangement links TRBV27 to TRBJ2-1, with 7 positions matching TRBD2. The trim removed 3 bases at V and 4 bases at J, leaving 9 bases unmatched. The CDR3 contains 16 residues. From germline, CDR1 is MNHEY and CDR2 SMNVEV (reference sequence). The CDR3 loop reads CASSFEAGNRYNEQFF. The CDR3 DNA reads as TGTGCCAGCAGTTTTGAAGCGGGGAATCGGTACAATGAGCAGTTCTTC.

V gene TRBV20-1 combines with J gene TRBJ2-3; TRBD2 is a possible D gene (6 bases). CDR3 length: 15 residues. CDR1 and CDR2 (germline): DFQATT, SNEGSKA (reference sequence). Trimming shortened V by 3 bases and J by 5 bases, and 18 bases separated the two germline ends. CDR3 residues: CSASLREPHGDTQYF. CDR3 DNA: TGCAGTGCTAGTCTTCGGGAGCCCCATGGAGATACGCAGTATTTT.

This chain links TRBV5-6 with TRBJ1-2; D remains unclear. The CDR3 spans 15 residues. The V gene's germline CDR1 is SGHDT and CDR2 YYEEEE. Trimming cost V 6 bases and J 2 bases, with 17 bases left between them. The CDR3 region has the DNA TGTGCCAGCAACCCGGGCGGCGGAGTAAACTATGGCTACACCTTC. This sequence encodes CASNPGGGVNYGYTF.

This clonotype was seen more than once but under ten times. The chain joins TRBV28 to TRBJ1-1; 8 nucleotides align to TRBD1. Germline CDR1 MDHEN, CDR2 SYDVKM. This CDR3 spans 13 amino acids. V lost 5 bases to trimming and J lost 6 bases; unmatched junction nucleotides: 5. CDR3 sequence reads: CASSRGQGAEAFF. The DNA of the CDR3 is TGTGCCAGCAGTCGCGGACAGGGAGCTGAAGCTTTCTTT.

The CDR3 loop reads CASNPGGSSPLHF. CDR3 coding DNA: TGTGCCAGCAACCCCGGAGGGTCTTCACCCCTCCACTTT. The chain has TRBV7-2 and TRBJ1-6; D remains ambiguous. The CDR3 has 13 amino acids. The germline CDR1 and CDR2 sequences are SGHTA and FQGNSA. Between the trimmed V and J ends, which lost 7 bases and 9 bases, there was a span of 13 bases. The full variable domain, rest sourced from reference TRBV7-2 and TRBJ1-6, is GAGVSQSPSNKVTEKGKDVELRCDPISGHTALYWYRQSLGQGLEFLIYFQGNSAPDKSGLPSDRFSAERTGGSVSTLTIQRTQQEDSAVYLCASNPGGSSPLHFGNGTRLTVT.

Comments on this clonotype: A much larger clonotype is one base distant, so this may be a read error. J is TRBJ2-3 and V is TRBV7-2, with D maybe TRBD2 (6 bases). In germline, CDR1 is SGHTA, CDR2 FQGNSA. The CDR3 runs to 16 residues. The V end was cut by 0 bases, the J end by 4 bases, with 14 bases between. The CDR3 region is CASSLAGTSSADTQYF. The CDR3 coding sequence is TGTGCCAGCAGCTTAGCGGGCACCTCTAGCGCAGATACGCAGTATTTT.

A few counts support this clonotype. The chain couples TRBV2 to TRBJ2-7; D gene unclear. Germline assignment: CDR1 SNHLY and CDR2 FYNNEI. V was trimmed by 0 bases and J by 4 bases, leaving 4 bases between them. This CDR3 has 12 residues. CDR3 DNA sequence: TGTGCCAGCAGTGAAGCTGCATACGAGCAGTACTTC. Amino acid sequence: CASSEAAYEQYF.

This clonotype showed up just a few times. The V gene is TRBV12-3 or TRBV12-4, the J gene TRBJ1-2; D is unresolved. The CDR3 runs 13 residues. Deletions cut 5 bases from V and 4 bases from J, with 11 bases between. The CDR3 region is CASSPGIIYGYTF. The CDR3 DNA reads as TGTGCCAGCAGTCCCGGGATCATCTATGGCTACACCTTC.

This clonotype was seen a handful of times. The V call is TRBV6-5, the J call TRBJ2-7; no reliable D call. V lost 6 bases, J lost 1 base, and 16 bases lay in between. This CDR3 contains 15 residues. Germline V gives CDR1 MNHEY, CDR2 SVGAGI. CDR3 sequence (DNA): TGTGCCAGCAGCCTTGCGCCCTTCGGATCCTACGAGCAGTACTTC. Protein product: CASSLAPFGSYEQYF.

Details on this clonotype: Germline and junction disagree at one end, which may indicate a read error. The chain is built from TRBV12-3 or TRBV12-4 and TRBJ1-2; TRBD1 is a possible D gene (6 bases). The CDR3 runs to 13 residues. This CDR3 is CARSPGTLHGYTF. The CDR3 DNA sequence: TGTGCCCGCAGTCCCGGGACACTTCATGGCTACACCTTC.

The chain uses TRBV30 and TRBJ1-2; 7 positions agree with TRBD1. J gave up 6 bases and V 8 bases, and 12 bases lay outside the gene matches. CDR3 size: 13 residues. Germline V gives CDR1 GTSNPN, CDR2 SVGIG (reference sequence). CDR3 coding DNA: TGTGCCCGGACACCCAGGACAGGAAATGGCTACACCTTC. This gives the protein CARTPRTGNGYTF.